The rows below give T cell receptor beta chains drawn from one sample of a study of T cell repertoires in cytomegalovirus infection. These receptors are not linked to any known antigen. TCRdb processed the reads anew with MiXCR; each CDR3 protein has one entry. The table lists hundreds of thousands of distinct CDR3 sequences, approximately 31% of them singletons. The sequencing here drew on cultured CD8+ T cells from PBMCs, taken from culture after CMV antigen stimulation. Receptors were obtained from a human donor in good health (CMV status not recorded). Some clones in this sample may be carry-over from other donors' samples. Both conserved end residues are part of each CDR3. The D gene is left open where the match is weak. Expanded clones are given a class, and other clones once, few, many or no size at all.

abundance	j_gene	d_gene	v_gene	CDR3aa	CDR3nt
.	TRBJ1-4	TRBD1	TRBV7-6	CASSSEQGEGEKLFF	TGTGCCAGCAGCTCCGAACAGGGGGAGGGTGAAAAACTGTTTTTT
few	TRBJ2-2	.	TRBV7-6	CASSLATTANTGELFF	TGTGCCAGCAGCTTAGCGACGACAGCCAACACCGGGGAGCTGTTTTTT
.	TRBJ1-1	.	TRBV12-3/TRBV12-4	CASSQITGSSTEAFF	TGTGCCAGCAGTCAGATTACAGGGTCTTCCACTGAAGCTTTCTTT
many	TRBJ2-1	TRBD2	TRBV6-2/TRBV6-3	CASSYSWGLAGGEEQFF	TGTGCCAGCAGTTACTCGTGGGGACTAGCGGGGGGTGAGGAGCAGTTCTTC
.	TRBJ1-2	.	TRBV7-4	CASSASETEAYGYTF	TGTGCCAGCAGCGCGTCAGAGACAGAAGCCTATGGCTACACCTTC
many	TRBJ2-2	.	TRBV28	CASSPEVGPGELFF	TGTGCCAGCAGTCCAGAAGTAGGGCCCGGGGAGCTGTTTTTT
.	TRBJ2-5	.	TRBV24-1	CATSDLRTTEETQYF	TGTGCCACCAGTGATTTGCGGACAACAGAAGAGACCCAGTACTTC
once	TRBJ2-3	TRBD1	TRBV13	CASSLAGTGNTDTQYF	TGTGCCAGCAGCTTAGCTGGGACAGGGAACACAGATACGCAGTATTTT
.	TRBJ1-2	.	TRBV10-3	CAILGRNYGYTF	TGTGCCATCCTCGGACGGAACTATGGCTACACCTTC
few	TRBJ2-3	.	TRBV5-1	CASKGGDSSTDTQYF	TGCGCCAGCAAGGGCGGGGACTCTAGCACAGATACGCAGTATTTT
many	TRBJ1-5	.	TRBV6-2/TRBV6-3	CASSDGVAQHF	TGTGCCAGCAGTGACGGGGTAGCCCAGCATTTT
many	TRBJ2-6	TRBD1	TRBV7-6	CASSPTTDRAGANVLTF	TGTGCCAGCAGCCCGACCACCGACAGGGCTGGGGCCAACGTCCTGACTTTC
.	TRBJ1-5	TRBD1	TRBV7-9	CASSLAGDRVGQPQHF	TGTGCCAGCAGCTTAGCAGGCGACAGGGTAGGTCAGCCCCAGCATTTT
many	TRBJ1-1	TRBD1	TRBV7-2	CASSFYLTRQGSTEAFF	TGTGCCAGCAGCTTCTACTTGACCCGACAGGGAAGCACTGAAGCTTTCTTT
many	TRBJ1-4	.	TRBV11-2	CASSRTGANEKLFF	TGTGCCAGCAGCCGGACGGGGGCAAACGAAAAACTGTTTTTT
.	TRBJ2-3	TRBD2	TRBV4-2	CASSQDVLAGSTDTQYF	TGTGCCAGCAGCCAAGATGTACTAGCGGGAAGCACAGATACGCAGTATTTT
few	TRBJ1-4	TRBD1	TRBV4-1	CASSQVGGAGKLFF	TGCGCCAGCAGCCAAGTAGGGGGCGCAGGAAAACTGTTTTTT
.	TRBJ1-1	.	TRBV12-3/TRBV12-4	CASSFPMSNTEAFF	TGTGCCAGCAGTTTTCCGATGTCGAACACTGAAGCTTTCTTT
many	TRBJ1-2	.	TRBV6-5	CASSYGPTVGYTF	TGTGCCAGCAGTTACGGTCCGACTGTGGGCTACACCTTC
few	TRBJ2-7	.	TRBV27	CASSPRSSNTYEQYF	TGTGCCAGCAGTCCCCGGTCCTCAAACACCTACGAGCAGTACTTC
.	TRBJ1-5	.	TRBV28	CASSRKGSRNQPQHF	TGTGCCAGCAGCCGTAAGGGTTCCCGAAATCAGCCCCAGCATTTT
.	TRBJ2-7	.	TRBV15	CATSRDSQITYEQYF	TGTGCCACCAGCAGAGACTCACAGATAACCTACGAGCAGTACTTC
few	TRBJ2-7	.	TRBV15	CATSRASTYEQYF	TGTGCCACCAGCAGAGCGTCGACCTACGAGCAGTACTTC
.	TRBJ2-1	.	TRBV19	CASTTEYNEQFF	TGTGCCAGTACGACAGAATACAATGAGCAGTTCTTC
many	TRBJ2-1	TRBD2	TRBV7-2	CASSLGTSLGNEQFF	TGTGCCAGCAGCTTAGGGACTAGTCTGGGCAATGAGCAGTTCTTC
few	TRBJ2-1	TRBD2	TRBV6-6	CASSYLAGGPYSDEQFF	TGTGCCAGCAGTTACTTGGCGGGGGGGCCTTATAGCGATGAGCAGTTCTTC
few	TRBJ1-1	.	TRBV20-1	CSARINTEAFF	TGCAGTGCTAGGATAAACACTGAAGCTTTCTTT
few	TRBJ1-5	.	TRBV6-2/TRBV6-3	CASDLRGGNQPQHF	TGTGCCAGCGACCTTAGGGGGGGCAATCAGCCCCAGCATTTT
.	TRBJ2-7	.	TRBV27	CASSLSPGNEQYF	TGTGCCAGCAGTTTATCGCCCGGGAACGAGCAGTACTTC
once	TRBJ2-5	.	TRBV6-6	CASNFFGTLQETQYF	TGTGCCAGCAACTTCTTTGGGACACTCCAAGAGACCCAGTACTTC
.	TRBJ2-2	TRBD2	TRBV4-3	CASSQFLAGGTDTGELFF	TGCGCCAGCAGCCAATTTCTAGCGGGGGGGACGGACACCGGGGAGCTGTTTTTT
.	TRBJ2-1	TRBD1	TRBV6-5	CASSFDREEQFF	TGTGCCAGCAGCTTCGACAGGGAAGAGCAGTTCTTC
.	TRBJ2-1	TRBD2	TRBV24-1	CATSDISGGAGNEQFF	TGTGCCACCAGTGATATCAGCGGGGGGGCCGGGAATGAGCAGTTCTTC
few	TRBJ2-1	.	TRBV5-4	CASSLGSGRERDEQFF	TGTGCCAGCAGCTTGGGATCCGGCAGGGAGAGGGATGAGCAGTTCTTC
.	TRBJ1-4	TRBD1	TRBV7-8	CASSRDRGEEKLFF	TGTGCCAGCAGCCGGGACAGGGGAGAAGAAAAACTGTTTTTT